This is a list of T cell receptor beta chains from one sample in a study of T-cell memory formation after mild COVID-19. TCRdb reprocessed the 5' RACE reads via MiXCR and lists one record per CDR3 protein. The sample consists of roughly 310,000 distinct CDR3 sequences, roughly 15% of them appearing once. The sequenced sample consisted of PBMCs or a T cell subset sorted from them (not recorded which). The receptors originated from a man between 18 and 35 years old who had mild COVID-19 (a few samples of this study predate the infection). Cell type and time point are not known. The CDR3 runs from the conserved cysteine through the conserved F or W. Fields, in order: V gene, CDR3 protein.

TRBV7-9	CASSLASGFNQPQHF
TRBV11-2	CASSSRRASGSNEQYF
TRBV5-1	CASRETTAYNEQFF
TRBV12-3/TRBV12-4	CASSLETGDPRGYTF
TRBV20-1	CSARVRGVETQYF
TRBV6-5	CASSSMGQRGYGYTF
TRBV19	CASSMLGDRALFF
TRBV5-1	CASSSGDTDTQYF
TRBV7-2	CASSLAAGGNNQPQHF
TRBV4-3	CASSPAHVAGTDTQYF
TRBV4-1	CASSQQGTNEKLFF
TRBV4-1	CASSPRPGLAVTDTQYF
TRBV5-1	CASSATGTGNYEQYF
TRBV12-3/TRBV12-4	CASNPTGMGNQPQHF
TRBV12-3/TRBV12-4	CASPPRGNEKLFF
TRBV7-3	CASSFWGPQGGELFF
TRBV19	CASSIGRGFNGYTF
TRBV7-9	CASSLWQGAEGELFF
TRBV27	CASSLFSQGGHQPQHF
TRBV12-3/TRBV12-4	CASSFRRGFSNQPQHF
TRBV11-2	CASSVRQGNKVDTGELFF
TRBV5-1	CASSLGVYETQYF
TRBV7-6	CASSPGQGVLGELFF
TRBV12-3/TRBV12-4	CASSLRGADTQYF
TRBV5-1	CASSLELGDYGYTF
TRBV19	CASSGKGSQPQHF
TRBV10-3	CATHFSGANVLTF
TRBV18	CASSPRRVEGTNQPQHF
TRBV12-3/TRBV12-4	CASRPPGTPLHF
TRBV7-9	CASSLGTGREKLFF
TRBV20-1	CSARLWPGGYTF
TRBV29-1	CSATGTTDGELFF
TRBV5-1	CASSPNPGTTDTIQYF
TRBV7-9	CASSRGREGDTQYF
TRBV6-5	CASSYSPGQGVWNYGYTF
TRBV3-1	CASSQAEAGWGTDTQYF
TRBV15	CATSRGGTVVSSYNEQFF
TRBV7-2	CASSLVVGGGQGNTIYF
TRBV7-9	CASSLRLAGGPADTQYF
TRBV7-6	CASSQYSLGGTDTQYF
TRBV5-6	CASSFYLVNTRPRYTQYF
TRBV9	CASGAGHLNTGELFF
TRBV11-2	CASSSGITGANVLTF
TRBV4-3	CASSQDFVGWNTGELFF
TRBV12-3/TRBV12-4	CASSIRGVNYGYTF
TRBV11-2	CASSLNPRLLGPFQFF
TRBV5-1	CASTWGQGTYEQYF
TRBV5-5	CASSLSVGTTDTQYF
TRBV11-2	CASSLYPVSETEAFF
TRBV30	CAWSIQGVVTQYF